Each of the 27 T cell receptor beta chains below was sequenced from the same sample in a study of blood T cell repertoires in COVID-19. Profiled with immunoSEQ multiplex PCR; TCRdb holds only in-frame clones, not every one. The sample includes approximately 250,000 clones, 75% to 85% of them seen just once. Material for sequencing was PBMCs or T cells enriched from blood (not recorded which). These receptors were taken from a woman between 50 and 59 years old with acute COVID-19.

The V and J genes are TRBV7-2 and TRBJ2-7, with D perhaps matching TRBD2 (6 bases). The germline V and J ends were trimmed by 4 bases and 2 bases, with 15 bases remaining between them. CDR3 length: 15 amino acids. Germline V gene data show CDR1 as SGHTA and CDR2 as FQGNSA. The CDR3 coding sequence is TGTGCCAGCAGCTCATACACCCCGGGAGCCTACGAGCAGTACTTC. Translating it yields CASSSYTPGAYEQYF.

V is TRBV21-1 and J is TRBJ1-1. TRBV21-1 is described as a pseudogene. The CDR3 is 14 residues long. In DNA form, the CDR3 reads TGTGCCAGCAGCCCACACAGGGAGGGTCCTGAAGCTTTCTTT. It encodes CASSPHREGPEAFF.

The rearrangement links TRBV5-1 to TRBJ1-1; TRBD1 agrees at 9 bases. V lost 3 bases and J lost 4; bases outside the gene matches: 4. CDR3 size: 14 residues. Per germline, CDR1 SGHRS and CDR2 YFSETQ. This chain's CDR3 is CASSSQTGGTEAFF. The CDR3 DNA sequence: TGCGCCAGCAGCTCGCAGACAGGGGGCACTGAAGCTTTCTTT. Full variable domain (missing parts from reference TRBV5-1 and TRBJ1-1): KAGVTQTPRYLIKTRGQQVTLSCSPISGHRSVSWYQQTPGQGLQFLFEYFSETQRNKGNFPGRFSGRQFSNSRSEMNVSTLELGDSALYLCASSSQTGGTEAFFGQGTRLTVV.

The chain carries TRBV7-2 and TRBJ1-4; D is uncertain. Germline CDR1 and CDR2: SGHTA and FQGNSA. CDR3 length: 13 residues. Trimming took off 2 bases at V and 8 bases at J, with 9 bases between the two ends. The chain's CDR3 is CASSLTTREKLFF. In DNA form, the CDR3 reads TGTGCCAGCAGCTTAACGACGCGGGAAAAACTGTTTTTT. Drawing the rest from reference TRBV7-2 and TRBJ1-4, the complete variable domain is GAGVSQSPSNKVTEKGKDVELRCDPISGHTALYWYRQSLGQGLEFLIYFQGNSAPDKSGLPSDRFSAERTGGSVSTLTIQRTQQEDSAVYLCASSLTTREKLFFGSGTQLSVL.

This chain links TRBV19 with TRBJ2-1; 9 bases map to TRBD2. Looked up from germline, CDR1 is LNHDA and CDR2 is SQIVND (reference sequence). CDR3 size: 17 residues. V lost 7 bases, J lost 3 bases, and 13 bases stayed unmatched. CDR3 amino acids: CASTELAGGTGYNEQFF. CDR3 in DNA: TGTGCCAGTACAGAACTAGCGGGCGGAACAGGCTACAATGAGCAGTTCTTC. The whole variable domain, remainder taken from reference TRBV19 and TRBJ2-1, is DGGITQSPKYLFRKEGQNVTLSCEQNLNHDAMYWYRQDPGQGLRLIYYSQIVNDFQKGDIAEGYSVSREKKESFPLTVTSAQKNPTAFYLCASTELAGGTGYNEQFFGPGTRLTVL.

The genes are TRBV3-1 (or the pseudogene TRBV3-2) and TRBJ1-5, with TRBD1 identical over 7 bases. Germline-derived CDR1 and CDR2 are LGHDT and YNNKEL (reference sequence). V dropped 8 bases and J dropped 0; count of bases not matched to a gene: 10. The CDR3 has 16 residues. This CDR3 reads CASSTGTPYSNQPQHF. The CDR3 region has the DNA TGTGCCAGCTCGACAGGGACCCCCTATAGCAATCAGCCCCAGCATTTT.

The CDR3, as DNA: TGTGCCAGCAGCCCCGGGACAGGGTGGGGATCACCCCTCCACTTT. This gives the protein CASSPGTGWGSPLHF. The V gene is TRBV7-6, the J gene TRBJ1-6, with 9 bases lining up with TRBD1. CDR1 SGHVS and CDR2 FNYEAQ come from the germline V gene. The V segment lost 5 bases and the J segment 10 bases; nucleotides outside the gene matches: 9. The CDR3 has 15 residues. The full variable domain, in which reference TRBV7-6 and TRBJ1-6 provide the parts outside the CDR3, is GAGVSQSPRYKVTKRGQDVALRCDPISGHVSLYWYRQALGQGPEFLTYFNYEAQQDKSGLPNDRFSAERPEGSISTLTIQRTEQRDSAMYRCASSPGTGWGSPLHFGNGTRLTVT.

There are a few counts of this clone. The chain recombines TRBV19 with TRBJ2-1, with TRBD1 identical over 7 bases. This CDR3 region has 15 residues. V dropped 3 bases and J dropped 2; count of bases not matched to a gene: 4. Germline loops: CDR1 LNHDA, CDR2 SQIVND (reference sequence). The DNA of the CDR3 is TGTGCCAGTAGTATCGGGACAGTGACCTACAATGAGCAGTTCTTC. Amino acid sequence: CASSIGTVTYNEQFF. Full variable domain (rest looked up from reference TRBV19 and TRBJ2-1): DGGITQSPKYLFRKEGQNVTLSCEQNLNHDAMYWYRQDPGQGLRLIYYSQIVNDFQKGDIAEGYSVSREKKESFPLTVTSAQKNPTAFYLCASSIGTVTYNEQFFGPGTRLTVL.

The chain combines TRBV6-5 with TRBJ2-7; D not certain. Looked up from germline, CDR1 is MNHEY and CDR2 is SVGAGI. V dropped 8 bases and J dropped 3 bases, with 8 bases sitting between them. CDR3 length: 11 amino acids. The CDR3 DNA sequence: TGTGCCAGCCTGTACAACTACGAGCAGTACTTC. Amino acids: CASLYNYEQYF.

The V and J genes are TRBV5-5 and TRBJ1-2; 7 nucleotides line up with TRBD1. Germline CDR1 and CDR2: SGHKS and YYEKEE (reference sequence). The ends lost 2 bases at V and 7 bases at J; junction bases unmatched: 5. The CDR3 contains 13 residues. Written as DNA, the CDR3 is TGTGCCAGCAGCTTAGCAGGGGGAGTTGGCTACACCTTC. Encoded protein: CASSLAGGVGYTF. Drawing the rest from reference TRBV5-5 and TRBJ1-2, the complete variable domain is DAGVTQSPTHLIKTRGQQVTLRCSPISGHKSVSWYQQVLGQGPQFIFQYYEKEERGRGNFPDRFSARQFPNYSSELNVNALLLGDSALYLCASSLAGGVGYTFGSGTRLTVV.

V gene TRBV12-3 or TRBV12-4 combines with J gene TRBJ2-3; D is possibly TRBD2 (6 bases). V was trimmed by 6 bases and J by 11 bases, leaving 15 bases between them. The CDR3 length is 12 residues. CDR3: CASSRGDSGQYF. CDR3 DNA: TGTGCCAGCAGCCGCGGGGACTCGGGGCAGTATTTT.

In DNA form, the CDR3 reads TGTGCCAGCTCACCACCGTCGGGGGGATTACTCTATGGCTACACCTTC. It codes for CASSPPSGGLLYGYTF. The chain combines TRBV18 with TRBJ1-2, with D possibly matching TRBD1 (5 bases). CDR3 size: 16 residues. V was trimmed by 0 bases and J by 4 bases, leaving 15 bases between them. CDR1 is KGHSH and CDR2 is LQKENI in the germline V gene.

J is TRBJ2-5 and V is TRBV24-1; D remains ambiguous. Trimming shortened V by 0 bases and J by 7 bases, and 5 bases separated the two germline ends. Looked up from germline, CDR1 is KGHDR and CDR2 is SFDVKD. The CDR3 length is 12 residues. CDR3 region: CATSDLRGTQYF. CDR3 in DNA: TGTGCCACCAGTGATTTGCGCGGGACCCAGTACTTC.

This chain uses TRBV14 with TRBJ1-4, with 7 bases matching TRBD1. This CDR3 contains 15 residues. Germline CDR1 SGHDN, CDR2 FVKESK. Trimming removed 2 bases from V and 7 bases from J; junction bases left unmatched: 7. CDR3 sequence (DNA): TGTGCCAGCAGCCAAATTACAGGGGCGGGTGAAAAACTGTTTTTT. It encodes CASSQITGAGEKLFF.

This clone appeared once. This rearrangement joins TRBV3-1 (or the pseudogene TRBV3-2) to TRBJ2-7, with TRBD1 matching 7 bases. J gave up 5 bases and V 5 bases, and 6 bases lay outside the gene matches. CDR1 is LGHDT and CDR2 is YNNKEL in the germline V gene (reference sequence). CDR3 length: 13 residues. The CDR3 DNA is TGTGCCAGCAGCTCACCGACAGGGAACGAGCAGTACTTC. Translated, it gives CASSSPTGNEQYF.

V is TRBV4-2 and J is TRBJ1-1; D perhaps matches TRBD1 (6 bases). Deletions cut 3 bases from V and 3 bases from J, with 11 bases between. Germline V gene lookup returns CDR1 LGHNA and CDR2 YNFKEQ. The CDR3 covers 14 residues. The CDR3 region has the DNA TGTGCCAGCAGCCAGCCATACAGGGACACTGAAGCTTTCTTT. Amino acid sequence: CASSQPYRDTEAFF.

The CDR3 DNA sequence: TGTGCCAGCAGCCAATCGACAGCATATAGCAATCAGCCCCAGCATTTT. Its protein product is CASSQSTAYSNQPQHF. This chain joins TRBV16 and TRBJ1-5; possibly TRBD1 for D (5 bases). The V gene's germline CDR1 is KGHSY and CDR2 FQNENV. This CDR3 contains 16 residues. V dropped 0 bases and J dropped 0 bases, with 9 bases sitting between them.

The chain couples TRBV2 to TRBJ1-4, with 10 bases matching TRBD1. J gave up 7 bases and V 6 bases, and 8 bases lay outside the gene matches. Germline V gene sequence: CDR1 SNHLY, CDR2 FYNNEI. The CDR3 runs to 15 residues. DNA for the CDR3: TGTGCCAGCAGCCTGGGACAGGGGTATGGTGAAAAACTGTTTTTT. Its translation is CASSLGQGYGEKLFF. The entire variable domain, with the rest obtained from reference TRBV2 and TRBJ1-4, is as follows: EPEVTQTPSHQVTQMGQEVILRCVPISNHLYFYWYRQILGQKVEFLVSFYNNEISEKSEIFDDQFSVERPDGSNFTLKIRSTKLEDSAMYFCASSLGQGYGEKLFFGSGTQLSVL.

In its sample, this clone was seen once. This CDR3 reads CASSIFGGRDNEQFF. Here the CDR3 DNA reads TGTGCCAGTAGTATATTCGGCGGCCGGGACAATGAGCAGTTCTTC. The chain joins TRBV19 to TRBJ2-1, with unresolved D. Per germline, CDR1 LNHDA and CDR2 SQIVND (reference sequence). This CDR3 is built from 15 residues. Trimming removed 2 bases from V and 5 bases from J, with 13 bases in between.

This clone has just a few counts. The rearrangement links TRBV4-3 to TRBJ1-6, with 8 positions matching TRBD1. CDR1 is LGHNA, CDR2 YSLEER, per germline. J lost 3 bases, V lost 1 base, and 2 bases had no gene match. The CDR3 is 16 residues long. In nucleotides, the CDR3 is TGCGCCAGCAGCCAAGGGACAGGGAGCTATAATTCACCCCTCCACTTT. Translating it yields CASSQGTGSYNSPLHF.

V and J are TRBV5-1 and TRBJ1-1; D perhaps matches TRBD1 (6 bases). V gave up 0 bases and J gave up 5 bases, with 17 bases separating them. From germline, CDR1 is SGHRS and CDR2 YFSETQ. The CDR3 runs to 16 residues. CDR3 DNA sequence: TGCGCCAGCAGCTTGGGGCCGGGGGGCCGGTCGACTGAAGCTTTCTTT. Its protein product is CASSLGPGGRSTEAFF.

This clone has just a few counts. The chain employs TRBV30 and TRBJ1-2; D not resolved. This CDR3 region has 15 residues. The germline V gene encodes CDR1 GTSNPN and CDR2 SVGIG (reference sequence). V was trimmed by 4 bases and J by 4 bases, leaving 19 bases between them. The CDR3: CAWTSGGPMGYGYTF. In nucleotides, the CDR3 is TGTGCCTGGACCTCCGGTGGGCCAATGGGCTATGGCTACACCTTC.

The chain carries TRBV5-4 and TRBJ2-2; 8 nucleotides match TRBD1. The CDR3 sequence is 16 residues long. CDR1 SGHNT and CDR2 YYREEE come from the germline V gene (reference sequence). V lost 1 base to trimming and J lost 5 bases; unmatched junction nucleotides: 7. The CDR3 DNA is TGTGCCAGCAGCTTGACTTCAGGGGGCAAGACCGGGGAGCTGTTTTTT. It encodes CASSLTSGGKTGELFF. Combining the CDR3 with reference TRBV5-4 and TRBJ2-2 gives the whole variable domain ETGVTQSPTHLIKTRGQQVTLRCSSQSGHNTVSWYQQALGQGPQFIFQYYREEENGRGNFPPRFSGLQFPNYSSELNVNALELDDSALYLCASSLTSGGKTGELFFGEGSRLTVL.

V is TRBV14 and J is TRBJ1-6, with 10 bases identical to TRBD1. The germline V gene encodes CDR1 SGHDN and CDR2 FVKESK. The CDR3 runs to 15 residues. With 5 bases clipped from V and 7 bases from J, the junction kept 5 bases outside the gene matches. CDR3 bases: TGTGCCAGCAGCGAATGGACAGGGGGGAATTCACCCCTCCACTTT. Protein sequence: CASSEWTGGNSPLHF.

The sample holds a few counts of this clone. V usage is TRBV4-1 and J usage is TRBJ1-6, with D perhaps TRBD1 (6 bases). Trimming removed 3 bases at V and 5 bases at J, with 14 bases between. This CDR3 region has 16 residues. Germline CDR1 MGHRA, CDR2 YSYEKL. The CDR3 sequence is CASSQVGTSHNSPLHF. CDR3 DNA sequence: TGCGCCAGCAGCCAGGTCGGGACATCCCATAATTCACCCCTCCACTTT.

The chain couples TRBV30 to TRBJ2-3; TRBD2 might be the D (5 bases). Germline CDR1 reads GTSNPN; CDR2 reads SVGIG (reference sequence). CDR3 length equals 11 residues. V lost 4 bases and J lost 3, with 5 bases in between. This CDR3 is CAWTGTDTQYF. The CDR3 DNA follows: TGTGCCTGGACGGGGACAGATACGCAGTATTTT.

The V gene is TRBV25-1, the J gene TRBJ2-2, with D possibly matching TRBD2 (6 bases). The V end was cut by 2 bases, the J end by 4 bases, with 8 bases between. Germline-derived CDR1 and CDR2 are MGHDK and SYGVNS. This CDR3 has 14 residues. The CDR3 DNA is TGTGCCAGCAGTGAACTCGGGAGCACCGGGGAGCTGTTTTTT. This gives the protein CASSELGSTGELFF.